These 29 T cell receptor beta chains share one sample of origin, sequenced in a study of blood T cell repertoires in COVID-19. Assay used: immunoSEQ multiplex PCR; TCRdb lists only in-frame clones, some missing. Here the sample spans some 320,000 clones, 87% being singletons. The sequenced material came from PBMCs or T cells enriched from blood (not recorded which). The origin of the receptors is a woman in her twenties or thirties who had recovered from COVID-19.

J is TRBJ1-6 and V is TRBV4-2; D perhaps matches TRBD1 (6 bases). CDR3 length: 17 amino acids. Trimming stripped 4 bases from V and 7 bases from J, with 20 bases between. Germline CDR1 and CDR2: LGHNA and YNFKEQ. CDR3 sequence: CASSRSDLQGINSPLHF. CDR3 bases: TGTGCCAGCAGCCGCAGTGACCTACAGGGTATCAATTCACCCCTCCACTTT.

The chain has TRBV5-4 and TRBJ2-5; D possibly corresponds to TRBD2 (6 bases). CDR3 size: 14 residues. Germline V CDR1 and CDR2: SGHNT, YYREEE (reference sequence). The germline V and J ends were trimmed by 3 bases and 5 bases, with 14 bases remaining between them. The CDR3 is CASSWLGGSETQYF. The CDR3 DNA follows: TGTGCCAGCAGCTGGCTCGGGGGATCGGAGACCCAGTACTTC.

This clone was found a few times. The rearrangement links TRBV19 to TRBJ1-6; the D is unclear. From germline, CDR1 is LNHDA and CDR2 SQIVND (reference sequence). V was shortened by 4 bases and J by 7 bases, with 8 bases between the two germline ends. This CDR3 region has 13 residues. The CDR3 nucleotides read TGTGCCAGTAGTAATTTTAGAAATTCACCCCTCCACTTT. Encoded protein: CASSNFRNSPLHF.

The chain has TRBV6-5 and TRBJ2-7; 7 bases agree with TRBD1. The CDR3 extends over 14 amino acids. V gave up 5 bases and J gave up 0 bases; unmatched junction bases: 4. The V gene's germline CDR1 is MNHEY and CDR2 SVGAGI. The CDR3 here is CASSRDRDSYEQYF. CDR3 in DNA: TGTGCCAGCAGTAGGGACAGAGACTCCTACGAGCAGTACTTC.

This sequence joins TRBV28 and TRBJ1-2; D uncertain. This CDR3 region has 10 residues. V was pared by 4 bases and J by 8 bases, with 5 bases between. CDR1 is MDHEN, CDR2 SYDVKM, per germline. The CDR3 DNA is TGTGCCAGCAGTTACGGGGGCTACACCTTC. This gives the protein CASSYGGYTF.

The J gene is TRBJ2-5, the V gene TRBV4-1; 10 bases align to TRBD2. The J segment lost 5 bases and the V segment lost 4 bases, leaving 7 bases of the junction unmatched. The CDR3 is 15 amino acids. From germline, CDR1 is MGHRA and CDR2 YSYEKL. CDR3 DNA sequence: TGCGCCAGCAGCCTCCCCTCGGGACTAGCGGAGACCCAGTACTTC. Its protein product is CASSLPSGLAETQYF.

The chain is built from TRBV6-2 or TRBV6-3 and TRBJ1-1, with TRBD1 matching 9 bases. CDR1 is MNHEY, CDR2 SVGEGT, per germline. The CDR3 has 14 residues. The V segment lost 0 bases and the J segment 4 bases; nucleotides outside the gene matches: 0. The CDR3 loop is CASSYSTGGTEAFF. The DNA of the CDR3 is TGTGCCAGCAGTTACTCGACAGGGGGCACTGAAGCTTTCTTT.

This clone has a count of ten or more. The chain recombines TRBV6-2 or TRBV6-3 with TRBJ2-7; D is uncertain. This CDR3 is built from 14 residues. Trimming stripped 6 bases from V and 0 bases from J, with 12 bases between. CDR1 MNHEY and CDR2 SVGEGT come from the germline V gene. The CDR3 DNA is TGTGCCAGCAGACCTGGTAGTCCCTCCTACGAGCAGTACTTC. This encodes CASRPGSPSYEQYF.

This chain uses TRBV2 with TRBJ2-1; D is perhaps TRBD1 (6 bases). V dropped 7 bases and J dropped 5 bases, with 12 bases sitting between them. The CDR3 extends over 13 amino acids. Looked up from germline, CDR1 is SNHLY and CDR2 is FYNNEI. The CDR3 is CASTRDTNNEQFF. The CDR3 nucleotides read TGTGCCAGCACCCGGGACACGAACAATGAGCAGTTCTTC.

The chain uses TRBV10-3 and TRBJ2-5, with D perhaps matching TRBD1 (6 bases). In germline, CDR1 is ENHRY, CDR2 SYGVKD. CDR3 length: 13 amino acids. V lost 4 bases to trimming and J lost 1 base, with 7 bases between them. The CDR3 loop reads CAISGDIQETQYF. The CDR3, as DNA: TGTGCCATCAGTGGGGACATCCAAGAGACCCAGTACTTC.

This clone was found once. This CDR3 reads CASSPGMGQTNTGELFF. CDR3 sequence (DNA): TGCGCCAGCAGCCCGGGAATGGGACAGACGAACACCGGGGAGCTGTTTTTT. This chain uses TRBV5-1 with TRBJ2-2, with 7 bases that match TRBD1. CDR1 SGHRS and CDR2 YFSETQ come from the germline V gene. V trimming: 4 bases; J trimming: 0 bases; junction bases outside the gene matches: 9. The CDR3 contains 17 residues.

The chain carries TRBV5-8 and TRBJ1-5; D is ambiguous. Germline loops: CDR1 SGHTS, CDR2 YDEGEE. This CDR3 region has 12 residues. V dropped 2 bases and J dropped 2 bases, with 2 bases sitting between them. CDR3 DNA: TGTGCCAGCAGCTTCGGCAATCAGCCCCAGCATTTT. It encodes CASSFGNQPQHF.

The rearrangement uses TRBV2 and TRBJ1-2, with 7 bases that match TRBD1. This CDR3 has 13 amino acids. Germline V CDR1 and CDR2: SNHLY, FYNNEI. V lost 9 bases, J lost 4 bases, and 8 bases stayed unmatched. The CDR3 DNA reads TGTGCCAGGACTACAGGGGCCGGCTATGGCTACACCTTC. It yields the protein CARTTGAGYGYTF.

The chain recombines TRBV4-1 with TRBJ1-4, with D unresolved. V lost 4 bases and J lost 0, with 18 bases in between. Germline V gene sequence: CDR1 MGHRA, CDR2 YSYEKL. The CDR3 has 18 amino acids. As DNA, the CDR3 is TGCGCCAGCAGCCTAGCCGGGAGCCATCGGTCAACTAATGAAAAACTGTTTTTT. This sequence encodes CASSLAGSHRSTNEKLFF.

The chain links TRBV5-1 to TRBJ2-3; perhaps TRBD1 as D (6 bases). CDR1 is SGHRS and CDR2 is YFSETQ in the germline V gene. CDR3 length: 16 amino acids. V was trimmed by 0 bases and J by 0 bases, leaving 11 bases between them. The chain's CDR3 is CASSLAGTTSTDTQYF. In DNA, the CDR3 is TGCGCCAGCAGCTTGGCCGGGACAACTAGCACAGATACGCAGTATTTT.

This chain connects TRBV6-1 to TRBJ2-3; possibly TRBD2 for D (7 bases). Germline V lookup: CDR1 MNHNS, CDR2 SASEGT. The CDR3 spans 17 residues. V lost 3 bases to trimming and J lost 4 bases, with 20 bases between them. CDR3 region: CASSERGGGGAPDTQYF. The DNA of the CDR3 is TGTGCCAGCAGTGAGCGTGGGGGAGGGGGGGCCCCAGATACGCAGTATTTT.

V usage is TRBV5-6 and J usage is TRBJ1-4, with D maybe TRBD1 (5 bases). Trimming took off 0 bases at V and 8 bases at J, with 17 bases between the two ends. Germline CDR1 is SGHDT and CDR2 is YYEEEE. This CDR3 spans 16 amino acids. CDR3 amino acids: CASSLEVLGQTEKLFF. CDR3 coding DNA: TGTGCCAGCAGCTTGGAGGTCCTAGGACAAACGGAAAAACTGTTTTTT.

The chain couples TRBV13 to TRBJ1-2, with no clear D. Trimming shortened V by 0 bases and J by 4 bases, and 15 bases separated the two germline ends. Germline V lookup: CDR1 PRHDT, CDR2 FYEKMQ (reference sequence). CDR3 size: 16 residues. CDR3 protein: CASSLGPGDGIYGYTF. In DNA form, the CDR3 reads TGTGCCAGCAGCTTAGGCCCCGGGGATGGTATCTATGGCTACACCTTC.

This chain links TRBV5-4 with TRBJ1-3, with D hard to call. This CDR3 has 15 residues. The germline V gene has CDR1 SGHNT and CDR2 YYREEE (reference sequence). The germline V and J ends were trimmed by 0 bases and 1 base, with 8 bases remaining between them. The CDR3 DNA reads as TGTGCCAGCAGCTTGGAGCCGGGTTCTGGAAACACCATATATTTT. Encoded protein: CASSLEPGSGNTIYF.

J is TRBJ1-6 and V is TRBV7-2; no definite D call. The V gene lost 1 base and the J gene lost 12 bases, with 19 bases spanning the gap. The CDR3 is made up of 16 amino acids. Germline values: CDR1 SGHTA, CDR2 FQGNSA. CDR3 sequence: CASSLELAGTPIPLHF. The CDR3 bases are TGTGCCAGCAGCTTAGAGCTGGCAGGTACACCAATACCCCTCCACTTT.

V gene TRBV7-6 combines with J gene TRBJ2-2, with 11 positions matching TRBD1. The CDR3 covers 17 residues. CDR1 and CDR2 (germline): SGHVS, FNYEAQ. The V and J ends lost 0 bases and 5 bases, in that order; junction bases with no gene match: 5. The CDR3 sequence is CASSLAQGQGGTGELFF. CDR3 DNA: TGTGCCAGCAGCTTAGCCCAGGGACAGGGGGGAACCGGGGAGCTGTTTTTT.

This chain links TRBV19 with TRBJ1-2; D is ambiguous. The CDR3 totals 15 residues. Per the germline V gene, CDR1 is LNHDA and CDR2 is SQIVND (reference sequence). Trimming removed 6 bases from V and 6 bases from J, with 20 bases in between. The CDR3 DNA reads TGTGCCAGTAGCCGGACTGCTGCGAGATCTGATGGCTACACCTTC. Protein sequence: CASSRTAARSDGYTF. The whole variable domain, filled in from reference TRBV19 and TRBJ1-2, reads DGGITQSPKYLFRKEGQNVTLSCEQNLNHDAMYWYRQDPGQGLRLIYYSQIVNDFQKGDIAEGYSVSREKKESFPLTVTSAQKNPTAFYLCASSRTAARSDGYTFGSGTRLTVV.

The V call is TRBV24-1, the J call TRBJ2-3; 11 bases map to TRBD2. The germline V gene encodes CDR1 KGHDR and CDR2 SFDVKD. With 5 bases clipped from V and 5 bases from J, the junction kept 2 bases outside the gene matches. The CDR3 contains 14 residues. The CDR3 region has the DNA TGTGCCACCAGTGTTAGCGGGGGGGTAGATACGCAGTATTTT. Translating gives CATSVSGGVDTQYF.

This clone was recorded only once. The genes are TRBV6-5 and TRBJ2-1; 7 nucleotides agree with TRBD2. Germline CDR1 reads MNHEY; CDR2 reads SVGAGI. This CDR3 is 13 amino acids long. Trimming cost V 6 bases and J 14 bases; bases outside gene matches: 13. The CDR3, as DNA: TGTGCCAGCAGGTCCCGGGGAGGGACGGCCAAGTTCTTC. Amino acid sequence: CASRSRGGTAKFF.

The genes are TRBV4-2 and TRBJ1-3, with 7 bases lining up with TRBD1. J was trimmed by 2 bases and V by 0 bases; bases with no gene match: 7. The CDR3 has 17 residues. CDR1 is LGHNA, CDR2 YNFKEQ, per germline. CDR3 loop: CASSQDGEGAPGNTIYF. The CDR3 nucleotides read TGTGCCAGCAGCCAAGATGGCGAGGGGGCGCCTGGAAACACCATATATTTT.

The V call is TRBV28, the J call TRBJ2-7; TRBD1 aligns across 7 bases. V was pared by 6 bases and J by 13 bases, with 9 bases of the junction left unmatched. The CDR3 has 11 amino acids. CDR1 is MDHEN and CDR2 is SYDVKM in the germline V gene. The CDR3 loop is CASRAGTADYF. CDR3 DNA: TGTGCCAGCAGGGCTGGGACAGCGGATTACTTC.

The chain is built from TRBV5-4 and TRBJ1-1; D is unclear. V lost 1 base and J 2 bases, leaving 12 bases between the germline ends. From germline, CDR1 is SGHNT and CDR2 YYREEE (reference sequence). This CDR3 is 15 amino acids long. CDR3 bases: TGTGCCAGCAGCTTGCCGGGAGCCGTTAACACTGAAGCTTTCTTT. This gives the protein CASSLPGAVNTEAFF.

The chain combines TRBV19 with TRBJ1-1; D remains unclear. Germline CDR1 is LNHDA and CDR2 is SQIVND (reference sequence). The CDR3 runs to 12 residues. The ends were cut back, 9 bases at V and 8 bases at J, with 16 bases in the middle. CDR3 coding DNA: TGTGCCAGCAGACTCGGAGGCAGAGAAGCTTTCTTT. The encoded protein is CASRLGGREAFF.

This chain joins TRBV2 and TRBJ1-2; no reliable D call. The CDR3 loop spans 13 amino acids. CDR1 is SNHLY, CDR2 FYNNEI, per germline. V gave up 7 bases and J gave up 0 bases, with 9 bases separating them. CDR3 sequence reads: CASKAEANYGYTF. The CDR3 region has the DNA TGTGCCAGCAAGGCGGAAGCTAACTATGGCTACACCTTC. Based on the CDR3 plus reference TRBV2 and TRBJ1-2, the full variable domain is EPEVTQTPSHQVTQMGQEVILRCVPISNHLYFYWYRQILGQKVEFLVSFYNNEISEKSEIFDDQFSVERPDGSNFTLKIRSTKLEDSAMYFCASKAEANYGYTFGSGTRLTVV.